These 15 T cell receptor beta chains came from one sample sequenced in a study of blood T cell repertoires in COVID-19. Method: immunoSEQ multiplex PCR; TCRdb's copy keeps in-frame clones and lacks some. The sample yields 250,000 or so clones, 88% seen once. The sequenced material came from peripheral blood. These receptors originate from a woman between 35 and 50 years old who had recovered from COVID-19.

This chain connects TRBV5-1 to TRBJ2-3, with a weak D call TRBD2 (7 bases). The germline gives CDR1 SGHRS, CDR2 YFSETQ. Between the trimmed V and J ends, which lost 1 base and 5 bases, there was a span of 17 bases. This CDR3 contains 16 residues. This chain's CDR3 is CASSLHGRGAGDTQYF. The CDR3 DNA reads TGCGCCAGCAGCTTGCATGGCCGGGGGGCGGGAGATACGCAGTATTTT.

CDR3 nucleotide sequence: TGTGCCAGCAGCCACCCCGCCGGGCAGCCCCAGCATTTT. This gives the protein CASSHPAGQPQHF. The chain joins TRBV7-9 to TRBJ1-5; D uncertain. The V gene lost 5 bases and the J gene lost 7 bases, with 12 bases spanning the gap. Looked up from germline, CDR1 is SEHNR and CDR2 is FQNEAQ (reference sequence). The CDR3 spans 13 residues.

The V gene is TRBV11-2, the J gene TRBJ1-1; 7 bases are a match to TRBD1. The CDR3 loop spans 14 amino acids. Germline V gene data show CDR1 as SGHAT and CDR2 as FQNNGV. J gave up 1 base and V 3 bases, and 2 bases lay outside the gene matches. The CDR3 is CASSFGTANTEAFF. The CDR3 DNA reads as TGTGCCAGCAGCTTTGGGACAGCGAACACTGAAGCTTTCTTT.

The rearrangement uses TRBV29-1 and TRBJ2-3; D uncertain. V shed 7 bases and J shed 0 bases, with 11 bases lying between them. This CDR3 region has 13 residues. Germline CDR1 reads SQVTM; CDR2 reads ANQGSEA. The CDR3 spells CSAHGSSTDTQYF. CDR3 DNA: TGCAGCGCCCACGGGTCGAGCACAGATACGCAGTATTTT.

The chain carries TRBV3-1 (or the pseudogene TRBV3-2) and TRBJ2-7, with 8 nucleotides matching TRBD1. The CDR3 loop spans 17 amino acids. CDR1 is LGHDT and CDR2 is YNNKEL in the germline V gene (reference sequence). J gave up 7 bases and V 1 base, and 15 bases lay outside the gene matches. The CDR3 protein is CASSQALMGRGLGEQYF. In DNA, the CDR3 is TGTGCCAGCAGCCAAGCCCTCATGGGCAGGGGGCTGGGGGAGCAGTACTTC.

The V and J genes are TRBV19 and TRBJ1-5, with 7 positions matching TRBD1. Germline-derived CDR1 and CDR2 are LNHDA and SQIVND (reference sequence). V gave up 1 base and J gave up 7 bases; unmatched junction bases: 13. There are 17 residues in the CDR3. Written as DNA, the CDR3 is TGTGCCAGTAGTATAGTCGGGACAGCCATCTCGGGGCAGCCCCAGCATTTT. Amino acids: CASSIVGTAISGQPQHF. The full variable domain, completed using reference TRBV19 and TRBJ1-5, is DGGITQSPKYLFRKEGQNVTLSCEQNLNHDAMYWYRQDPGQGLRLIYYSQIVNDFQKGDIAEGYSVSREKKESFPLTVTSAQKNPTAFYLCASSIVGTAISGQPQHFGDGTRLSIL.

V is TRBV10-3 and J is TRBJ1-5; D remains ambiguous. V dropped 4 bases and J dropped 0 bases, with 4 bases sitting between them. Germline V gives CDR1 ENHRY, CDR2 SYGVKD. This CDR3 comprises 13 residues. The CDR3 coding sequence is TGTGCCATCAGTGCAGATAGCAATCAGCCCCAGCATTTT. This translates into CAISADSNQPQHF.

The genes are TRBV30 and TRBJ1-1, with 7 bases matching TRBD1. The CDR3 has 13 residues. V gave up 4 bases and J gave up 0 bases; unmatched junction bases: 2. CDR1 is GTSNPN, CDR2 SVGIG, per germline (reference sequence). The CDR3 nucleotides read TGTGCCTGGACAGGGGGGATGAACACTGAAGCTTTCTTT. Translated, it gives CAWTGGMNTEAFF. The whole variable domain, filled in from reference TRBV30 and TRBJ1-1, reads SQTIHQWPATLVQPVGSPLSLECTVEGTSNPNLYWYRQAAGRGLQLLFYSVGIGQISSEVPQNLSASRPQDRQFILSSKKLLLSDSGFYLCAWTGGMNTEAFFGQGTRLTVV.

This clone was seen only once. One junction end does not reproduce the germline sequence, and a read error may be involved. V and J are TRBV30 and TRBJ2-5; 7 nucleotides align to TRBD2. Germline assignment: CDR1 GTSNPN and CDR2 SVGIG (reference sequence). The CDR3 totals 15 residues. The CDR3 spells CAWRGWLAVQGTQYF. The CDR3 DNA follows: TGTGCCTGGAGGGGGTGGCTAGCGGTTCAAGGGACCCAGTACTTC.

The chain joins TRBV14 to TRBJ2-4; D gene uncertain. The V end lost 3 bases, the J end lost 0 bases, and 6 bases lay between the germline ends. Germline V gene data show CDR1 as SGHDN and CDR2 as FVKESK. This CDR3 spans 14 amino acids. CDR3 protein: CASSQRLAKNIQYF. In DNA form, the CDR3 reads TGTGCCAGCAGCCAGCGCCTAGCCAAAAACATTCAGTACTTC.

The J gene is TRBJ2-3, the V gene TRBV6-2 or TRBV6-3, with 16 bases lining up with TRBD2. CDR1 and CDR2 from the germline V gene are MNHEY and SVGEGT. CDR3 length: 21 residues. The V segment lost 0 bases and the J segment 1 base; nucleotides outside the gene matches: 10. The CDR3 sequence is CASSYSRGLAGGPGGTDTQYF. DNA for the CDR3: TGTGCCAGCAGTTACTCGAGGGGACTAGCGGGAGGGCCTGGGGGCACAGATACGCAGTATTTT.

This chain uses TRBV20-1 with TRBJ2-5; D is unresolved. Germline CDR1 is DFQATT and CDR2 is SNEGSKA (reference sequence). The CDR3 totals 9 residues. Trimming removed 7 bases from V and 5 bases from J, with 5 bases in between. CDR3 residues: CSVGETQYF. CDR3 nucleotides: TGCAGTGTCGGTGAGACCCAGTACTTC.

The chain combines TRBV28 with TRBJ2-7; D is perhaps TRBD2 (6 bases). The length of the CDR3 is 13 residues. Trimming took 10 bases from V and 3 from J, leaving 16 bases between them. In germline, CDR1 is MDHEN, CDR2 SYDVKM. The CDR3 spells CATVPGTRYEQYF. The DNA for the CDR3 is TGTGCCACCGTCCCCGGGACTCGCTACGAGCAGTACTTC.

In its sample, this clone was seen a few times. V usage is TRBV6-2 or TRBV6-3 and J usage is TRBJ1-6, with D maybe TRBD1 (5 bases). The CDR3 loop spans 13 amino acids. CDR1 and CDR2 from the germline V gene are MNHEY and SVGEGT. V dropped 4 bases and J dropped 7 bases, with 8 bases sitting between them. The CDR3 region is CASSLTENSPLHF. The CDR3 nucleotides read TGTGCCAGCAGTTTGACAGAAAATTCACCCCTCCACTTT.

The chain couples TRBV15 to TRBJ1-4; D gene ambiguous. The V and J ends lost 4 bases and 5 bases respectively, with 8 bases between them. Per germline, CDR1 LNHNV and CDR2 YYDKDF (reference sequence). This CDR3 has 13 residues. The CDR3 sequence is CATSMTMNEKLFF. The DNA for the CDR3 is TGTGCCACCAGCATGACTATGAATGAAAAACTGTTTTTT.